These T cell receptor beta chains were read from a single sample in a study of T cell clones after liver transplantation. Here immunoSEQ multiplex PCR was the method, and the copy in TCRdb shows in-frame clones only, minus some. The table includes some 20,000 clones, approximately 89% detected once. Sequenced here: CD8+ T cells from blood, sampled before liver transplant. These receptors were obtained from a human donor who received a liver transplant. CDR3s include the opening cysteine and the closing phenylalanine or tryptophan. Each record gives: clone size, V gene, J gene, D gene, CDR3 DNA, CDR3 protein. D genes are given only for firm matches. Size values are once, few and many counts, or a class for expanded clones, and some rows have none.

NA,TRBV4-1,TRBJ1-2,TRBD1,TGCGCCAGCAGCCCGGGACAGGGAGTACGGAATGGCTACACCTTC,CASSPGQGVRNGYTF
few,TRBV19,TRBJ2-1,TRBD2,TGTGCCAGTAGTATTGGAGCGGGAGTGCTCGTCAATGAGCAGTTCTTC,CASSIGAGVLVNEQFF
NA,TRBV27,TRBJ2-1,NA,TGTGCCAGCAGTTTGGCTGGGTATAGCTACAATGAGCAGTTCTTC,CASSLAGYSYNEQFF
NA,TRBV28,TRBJ1-1,NA,TGTGCCAGCAGTTCAGTAGTAGTGGTCTTGAACACTGAAGCTTTCTTT,CASSSVVVVLNTEAFF
NA,TRBV2,TRBJ1-1,NA,TGTGCCAGCATCACGTGGGGGGAGAACACTGAAGCTTTCTTT,CASITWGENTEAFF
NA,TRBV10-3,TRBJ1-5,TRBD1,TGTGCCATCAGCTCGACAGGGAATCAGCCCCAGCATTTT,CAISSTGNQPQHF
NA,TRBV4-1,TRBJ2-5,NA,TGCGCCAGCAGCCAAGGCTATGGGGTGGAGACCCAGTACTTC,CASSQGYGVETQYF
NA,TRBV30,TRBJ1-1,NA,TGTGCCTGGAGGGGGAACACTGAAGCTTTCTTT,CAWRGNTEAFF
NA,TRBV7-9,TRBJ2-3,TRBD2,TGTGCCAGCAGCTTAGGGGCTAGCGGCCTCACAGATACGCAGTATTTT,CASSLGASGLTDTQYF
few,TRBV9,TRBJ2-3,TRBD2,TGTGCCAGCGCTAGCGGGACTACCACTAGCACAGATACGCAGTATTTT,CASASGTTTSTDTQYF